A single sample gave rise to the 23 T cell receptor beta chains below, sequenced in a study of blood T cell repertoires in COVID-19. Clones were sequenced by immunoSEQ multiplex PCR, and TCRdb holds only the in-frame ones, with some missing. Among a few hundred thousand clones listed, about 88% were seen once. The sample was PBMCs or T cells enriched from blood (not recorded which). Source of these receptors: a woman aged 18-29 years who had recovered from COVID-19.

V is TRBV6-4 and J is TRBJ2-3; 7 bases align to TRBD1. This CDR3 comprises 13 residues. Germline lookup yields CDR1 MRHNA and CDR2 SNTAGT. V gave up 6 bases and J gave up 2 bases; unmatched junction bases: 2. CDR3 bases: TGTGCCAGCAGACAGGGGTCCACAGATACGCAGTATTTT. Protein product: CASRQGSTDTQYF.

This sequence joins TRBV6-1 and TRBJ1-2; D ambiguous. The CDR3 loop spans 14 amino acids. The V end lost 0 bases, the J end lost 4 bases, and 9 bases lay between the germline ends. Germline V gene data show CDR1 as MNHNS and CDR2 as SASEGT. The CDR3 loop is CASSEALGSYGYTF. The CDR3 DNA is TGTGCCAGCAGTGAAGCGCTGGGGAGCTATGGCTACACCTTC.

The chain joins TRBV2 to TRBJ2-7; D might be TRBD1 (6 bases). With 4 bases removed from V and 1 base from J, the gap between germline ends came to 8 bases. The CDR3 is 13 residues long. Looked up from germline, CDR1 is SNHLY and CDR2 is FYNNEI. The CDR3: CASSVGQSYEQYF. CDR3 coding DNA: TGTGCCAGCAGTGTTGGACAGTCCTACGAGCAGTACTTC.

This rearrangement joins TRBV20-1 to TRBJ2-7; D ambiguous. The CDR3 covers 11 residues. From germline, CDR1 is DFQATT and CDR2 SNEGSKA (reference sequence). V lost 3 bases and J 6 bases, leaving 9 bases between the germline ends. The CDR3 sequence is CSASSGREQYF. The CDR3 coding sequence is TGCAGTGCTAGTTCCGGTCGCGAGCAGTACTTC.

This chain joins TRBV4-3 and TRBJ1-3; 12 nucleotides match TRBD1. The ends lost 3 bases at V and 14 bases at J; junction bases unmatched: 11. Per germline, CDR1 LGHNA and CDR2 YSLEER. The length of the CDR3 is 15 residues. The CDR3: CASSQEGTGGTPLYF. CDR3 DNA: TGCGCCAGCAGCCAGGAAGGGACAGGGGGCACCCCTCTATATTTT.

In regard to this clone: A junction boundary mismatches the germline segment, possibly from a read error. The V call is TRBV5-1, the J call TRBJ1-1, with D hard to call. This CDR3 comprises 15 residues. Looked up from germline, CDR1 is SGHRS and CDR2 is YFSETQ. CDR3 nucleotides: TGCGCCAGCAGCTTGGATCCAGGTTTGAATACTGAAGCTTTCTTT. The encoded protein is CASSLDPGLNTEAFF.

The chain is built from TRBV2 and TRBJ1-4; TRBD1 aligns across 10 bases. CDR3 length: 15 residues. Germline values: CDR1 SNHLY, CDR2 FYNNEI. V gave up 3 bases and J gave up 7 bases; unmatched junction bases: 5. CDR3 sequence (DNA): TGTGCCAGCAGTGAGACAGGGGGCGCGTTTGAAAAACTGTTTTTT. This encodes CASSETGGAFEKLFF.

The gene calls are TRBV30 and TRBJ2-5; 7 bases match TRBD1. CDR1 and CDR2 from the germline V gene are GTSNPN and SVGIG (reference sequence). With 2 bases clipped from V and 5 bases from J, the junction kept 8 bases outside the gene matches. This CDR3 has 14 amino acids. Written as DNA, the CDR3 is TGTGCCTGGAGTCTCCTAGGGGGCCTGGAGACCCAGTACTTC. Translation gives CAWSLLGGLETQYF.

The gene calls are TRBV4-2 and TRBJ2-1; 13 nucleotides align to TRBD2. CDR3 length: 16 amino acids. Per germline, CDR1 LGHNA and CDR2 YNFKEQ. With V trimmed by 1 base and J by 9 bases, 6 bases remained unmatched. The CDR3 DNA reads as TGTGCCAGCAGCCAAGCCGGGACTAGCGGGGCTCCTGAGCAGTTCTTC. This sequence encodes CASSQAGTSGAPEQFF.

The V call is TRBV2, the J call TRBJ1-3, with D possibly matching TRBD1 (5 bases). Germline V gene data show CDR1 as SNHLY and CDR2 as FYNNEI. CDR3 length equals 15 residues. The V and J ends lost 6 bases and 0 bases respectively, with 12 bases between them. CDR3 coding DNA: TGTGCCAGCAGGACCCTGGGACTCTCTGGAAACACCATATATTTT. It is translated as CASRTLGLSGNTIYF. Complete variable domain (other parts from reference TRBV2 and TRBJ1-3): EPEVTQTPSHQVTQMGQEVILRCVPISNHLYFYWYRQILGQKVEFLVSFYNNEISEKSEIFDDQFSVERPDGSNFTLKIRSTKLEDSAMYFCASRTLGLSGNTIYFGEGSWLTVV.

V is TRBV7-8 and J is TRBJ1-5; D remains ambiguous. The CDR3 spans 15 residues. V shed 3 bases and J shed 2 bases, with 11 bases lying between them. Germline V gives CDR1 SGHVS, CDR2 FQNEAQ. The CDR3 loop reads CASSFRWEGNQPQHF. The CDR3 DNA follows: TGTGCCAGCAGCTTCCGATGGGAGGGCAATCAGCCCCAGCATTTT.

This chain joins TRBV19 and TRBJ1-1, with 7 bases identical to TRBD1. Germline CDR1 reads LNHDA; CDR2 reads SQIVND (reference sequence). The trim removed 5 bases at V and 2 bases at J, leaving 8 bases unmatched. CDR3 length: 15 residues. CDR3 sequence (DNA): TGTGCCAGTAGTGGGATGCGACAGGGTAACACTGAAGCTTTCTTT. Protein sequence: CASSGMRQGNTEAFF.

This rearrangement joins TRBV3-1 (or the pseudogene TRBV3-2) to TRBJ1-1, with 8 nucleotides matching TRBD1. The CDR3 is 15 amino acids. CDR1 LGHDT and CDR2 YNNKEL come from the germline V gene (reference sequence). The V and J ends lost 5 bases and 5 bases, in that order; junction bases with no gene match: 10. Here the CDR3 reads CASSGYDRGGTEAFF. The CDR3 bases are TGTGCCAGCAGCGGCTACGACAGGGGAGGAACTGAAGCTTTCTTT.

This chain connects TRBV10-2 to TRBJ1-2; 10 bases are a match to TRBD1. The CDR3 loop spans 17 amino acids. Germline lookup yields CDR1 WSHSY and CDR2 SAAADI. With 4 bases clipped from V and 1 base from J, the junction kept 9 bases outside the gene matches. This CDR3 reads CASSGGGQGNFNYGYTF. The CDR3, as DNA: TGCGCCAGCAGTGGGGGGGGACAGGGGAATTTTAACTATGGCTACACCTTC.

This chain links TRBV3-1 (or the pseudogene TRBV3-2) with TRBJ1-3; 9 bases fit TRBD1. Germline CDR1 reads LGHDT; CDR2 reads YNNKEL (reference sequence). V lost 4 bases and J lost 2; bases outside the gene matches: 6. The CDR3 loop spans 16 amino acids. CDR3 region: CASSRNTGGTGNTIYF. For the CDR3, the DNA is TGTGCCAGCAGCCGAAACACAGGGGGCACTGGAAACACCATATATTTT.

Written as DNA, the CDR3 is TGTGCCAGAAGGGAAAGAGACAGGGGCCCCAATCAGCCCCAGCATTTT. This translates into CARRERDRGPNQPQHF. V and J are TRBV5-3 and TRBJ1-5, with 8 bases identical to TRBD1. TRBV5-3 is filed as an ORF, its function uncertain. Losses at the gene ends were 5 bases for V and 3 bases for J; bases not matched to a gene: 10. CDR3 size: 16 residues.

The V call is TRBV7-6, the J call TRBJ2-2; no firm D call. The CDR3 extends over 12 amino acids. V was trimmed by 2 bases and J by 6 bases, leaving 4 bases between them. Germline-derived CDR1 and CDR2 are SGHVS and FNYEAQ. The CDR3 DNA sequence: TGTGCCAGCAGCTTAACGGCCGGGGAGCTGTTTTTT. Its protein product is CASSLTAGELFF. The full variable domain, its missing parts supplied by reference TRBV7-6 and TRBJ2-2, is GAGVSQSPRYKVTKRGQDVALRCDPISGHVSLYWYRQALGQGPEFLTYFNYEAQQDKSGLPNDRFSAERPEGSISTLTIQRTEQRDSAMYRCASSLTAGELFFGEGSRLTVL.

The table lists this clone with many counts. J is TRBJ1-1 and V is TRBV7-9; 7 bases are a match to TRBD1. This CDR3 is 16 amino acids long. The V gene end was trimmed by 0 bases and the J gene end by 11 bases; junction bases not matched to a gene: 15. Germline values: CDR1 SEHNR, CDR2 FQNEAQ (reference sequence). This CDR3 reads CASSLAPRTGHIGAFF. The DNA of the CDR3 is TGTGCCAGCAGCTTAGCCCCTCGGACAGGCCATATCGGGGCTTTCTTT.

The rearrangement links TRBV4-1 to TRBJ1-5; 8 bases align to TRBD1. This CDR3 is 15 amino acids long. Germline trimming cut 3 bases from V and 6 bases from J; bases unmatched to any gene: 7. Germline V gene data show CDR1 as MGHRA and CDR2 as YSYEKL. This CDR3 is CASSHGQGGSQPQHF. The CDR3 coding sequence is TGCGCCAGCAGCCACGGACAGGGAGGGAGTCAGCCCCAGCATTTT.

At least ten counts were recorded for this clone. The chain employs TRBV23-1 and TRBJ1-6; D may be TRBD1 (5 bases). TRBV23-1 is identified as an open reading frame with a role that is uncertain. Trimming pared 1 base from V and 8 bases from J, leaving 12 bases between. The CDR3 consists of 15 residues. CDR3 in amino acids: CASSQLPKGHSPLHF. The CDR3, as DNA: TGCGCCAGCAGTCAATTACCCAAGGGGCATTCACCCCTCCACTTT.

CDR3 sequence: CAISENLGKQGNTEAFF. Here the CDR3 DNA reads TGTGCCATCAGTGAGAACTTAGGAAAACAGGGGAACACTGAAGCTTTCTTT. V and J are TRBV10-3 and TRBJ1-1; D possibly corresponds to TRBD1 (6 bases). This CDR3 has 17 amino acids. The V gene lost 2 bases and the J gene lost 1 base, with 17 bases spanning the gap. Germline V gene data show CDR1 as ENHRY and CDR2 as SYGVKD.

The chain couples TRBV27 to TRBJ2-5; 8 nucleotides match TRBD2. Germline V gene data show CDR1 as MNHEY and CDR2 as SMNVEV (reference sequence). V shed 3 bases and J 7 bases; nucleotides not matched to a gene: 10. This CDR3 contains 15 residues. The CDR3 reads CASSFTAGGQGTQYF. In nucleotides, the CDR3 is TGTGCCAGCAGTTTCACGGCGGGGGGCCAGGGGACCCAGTACTTC.

The V gene is TRBV7-3, the J gene TRBJ1-6, with 7 bases identical to TRBD1. This CDR3 spans 14 amino acids. Trimming removed 5 bases from V and 6 bases from J; junction bases left unmatched: 4. CDR1 is SGHTA and CDR2 is FQGTGA in the germline V gene. The CDR3 nucleotides read TGTGCCAGCAGCGTGGGACAGATTAATTCACCCCTCCACTTT. It is translated as CASSVGQINSPLHF.